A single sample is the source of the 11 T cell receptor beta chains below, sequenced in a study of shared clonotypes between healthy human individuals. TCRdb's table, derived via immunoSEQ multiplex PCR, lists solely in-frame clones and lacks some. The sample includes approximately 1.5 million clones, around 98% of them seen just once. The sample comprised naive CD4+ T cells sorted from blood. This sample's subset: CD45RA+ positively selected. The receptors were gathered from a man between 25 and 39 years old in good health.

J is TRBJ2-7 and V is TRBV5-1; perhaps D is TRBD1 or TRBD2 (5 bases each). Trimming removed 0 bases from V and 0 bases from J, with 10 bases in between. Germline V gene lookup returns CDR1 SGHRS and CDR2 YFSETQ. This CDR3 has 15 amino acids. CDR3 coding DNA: TGCGCCAGCAGCTTGGGGGACGGATTCTCCTACGAGCAGTACTTC. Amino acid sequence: CASSLGDGFSYEQYF.

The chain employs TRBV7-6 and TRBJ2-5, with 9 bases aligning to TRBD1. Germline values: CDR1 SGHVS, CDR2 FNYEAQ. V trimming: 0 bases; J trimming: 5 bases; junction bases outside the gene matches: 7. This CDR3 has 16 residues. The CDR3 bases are TGTGCCAGCAGCTTAGCCGGGACAGGGTGGATGGAGACCCAGTACTTC. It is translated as CASSLAGTGWMETQYF.

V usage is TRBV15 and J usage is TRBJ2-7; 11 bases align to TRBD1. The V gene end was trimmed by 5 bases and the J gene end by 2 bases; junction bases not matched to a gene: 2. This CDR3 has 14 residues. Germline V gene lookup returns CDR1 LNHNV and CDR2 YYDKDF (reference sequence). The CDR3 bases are TGTGCCACCAGCCCGGACAGGGGGCCCTACGAGCAGTACTTC. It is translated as CATSPDRGPYEQYF.

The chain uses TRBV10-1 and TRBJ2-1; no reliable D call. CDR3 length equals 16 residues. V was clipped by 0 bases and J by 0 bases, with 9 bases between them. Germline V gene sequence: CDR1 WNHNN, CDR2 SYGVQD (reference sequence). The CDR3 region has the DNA TGCGCCAGCAGTGAGTCGGGTACTGTCTCCTACAATGAGCAGTTCTTC. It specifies CASSESGTVSYNEQFF.

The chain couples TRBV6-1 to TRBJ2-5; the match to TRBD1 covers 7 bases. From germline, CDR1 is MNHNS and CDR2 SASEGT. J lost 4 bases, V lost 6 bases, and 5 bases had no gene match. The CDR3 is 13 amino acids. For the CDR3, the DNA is TGTGCCAGCAGCGACAGGGTTCGAGAGACCCAGTACTTC. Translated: CASSDRVRETQYF.

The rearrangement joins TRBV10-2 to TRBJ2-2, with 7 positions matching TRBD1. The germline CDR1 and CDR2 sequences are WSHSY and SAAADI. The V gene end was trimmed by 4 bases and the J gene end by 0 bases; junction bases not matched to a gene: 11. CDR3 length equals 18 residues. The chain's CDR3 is CASSGQDRSHTNTGELFF. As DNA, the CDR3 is TGCGCCAGCAGTGGCCAGGACAGGAGCCACACGAACACCGGGGAGCTGTTTTTT.

CDR3 amino acids: CTSSQVTGSSYNEQFF. The CDR3 region has the DNA TGCACCAGCAGCCAAGTCACGGGGAGCTCCTACAATGAGCAGTTCTTC. The chain has TRBV1 and TRBJ2-1; the table's D call of TRBD2 was not tested on the DNA. TRBV1 is given as a pseudogene. The CDR3 runs 16 residues.

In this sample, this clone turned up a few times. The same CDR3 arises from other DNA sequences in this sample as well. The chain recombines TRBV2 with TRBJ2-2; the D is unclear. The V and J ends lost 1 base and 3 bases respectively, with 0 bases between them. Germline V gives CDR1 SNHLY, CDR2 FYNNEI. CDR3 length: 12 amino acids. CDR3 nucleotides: TGTGCCAGCAGTGAAGACACCGGGGAGCTGTTTTTT. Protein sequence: CASSEDTGELFF.

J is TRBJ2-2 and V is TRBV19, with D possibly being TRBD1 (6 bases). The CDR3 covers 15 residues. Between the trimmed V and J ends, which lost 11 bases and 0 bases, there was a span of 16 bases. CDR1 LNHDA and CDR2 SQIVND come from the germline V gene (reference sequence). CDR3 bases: TGTGCCGGAGGTAGGGCAGGGGCGAACACCGGGGAGCTGTTTTTT. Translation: CAGGRAGANTGELFF.

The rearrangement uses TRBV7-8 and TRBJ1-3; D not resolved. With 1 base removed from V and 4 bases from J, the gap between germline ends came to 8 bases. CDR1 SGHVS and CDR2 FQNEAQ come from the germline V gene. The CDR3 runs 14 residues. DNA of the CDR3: TGTGCCAGCAGCTTAGGAGGGAGAGGAAACACCATATATTTT. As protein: CASSLGGRGNTIYF.

The CDR3: CASSRDRVQPQHF. CDR3 coding DNA: TGTGCCAGCAGCCGGGACAGGGTTCAGCCCCAGCATTTT. V usage is TRBV27 and J usage is TRBJ1-5; 9 nucleotides align to TRBD1. The CDR3 sequence is 13 residues long. Germline V gene data show CDR1 as MNHEY and CDR2 as SMNVEV (reference sequence). V shed 6 bases and J 6 bases; nucleotides not matched to a gene: 3.